These T cell receptor beta chains were read from a single sample in a study of radiation and T cells in renal cell carcinoma. TCRdb keeps only in-frame clones here, not all; method: immunoSEQ multiplex PCR. Among around 170,000 clones listed, around 89% were seen once. Sample: blood, taken from a patient whose treatment included radiotherapy and nephrectomy. These receptors originate from a woman aged 50 to 65 with renal cell carcinoma. CDR3s include the opening cysteine and the closing phenylalanine or tryptophan. D genes are given only for firm matches. The listing skips clone size in some rows; elsewhere it reads once, few, many or a size class.

d_gene | j_gene | v_gene | abundance | CDR3aa | CDR3nt
TRBD1 | TRBJ1-5 | TRBV11-2 | NA | CASSFQGGGNQPQHF | TGTGCCAGCAGCTTTCAGGGGGGGGGCAATCAGCCCCAGCATTTT
TRBD1 | TRBJ1-3 | TRBV9 | NA | CASSTGTGGNSGNTIYF | TGTGCCAGCAGCACGGGGACAGGGGGCAACTCTGGAAACACCATATATTTT
TRBD2 | TRBJ2-5 | TRBV19 | NA | CASSSSGGADETQYF | TGTGCCAGTAGTTCTAGCGGGGGGGCCGATGAGACCCAGTACTTC
NA | TRBJ2-1 | TRBV6-1 | NA | CASSEGGTNYNEQFF | TGTGCCAGCAGTGAAGGGGGCACCAACTACAATGAGCAGTTCTTC
TRBD1 | TRBJ1-2 | TRBV6-1 | NA | CASSEIAGGYGYTF | TGTGCCAGCAGTGAGATAGCAGGGGGCTATGGCTACACCTTC
NA | TRBJ1-3 | TRBV7-2 | once | CASSFNNLAGNTIYF | TGTGCCAGCAGCTTTAACAACCTAGCGGGAAACACCATATATTTT
TRBD1 | TRBJ1-5 | TRBV25-1 | NA | CASSGNTGEYQPQHF | TGTGCCAGCAGTGGGAATACAGGGGAATATCAGCCCCAGCATTTT
NA | TRBJ2-5 | TRBV27 | NA | CASSSWSAGAETQYF | TGTGCCAGCTCCTCGTGGTCGGCGGGGGCGGAGACCCAGTACTTC
NA | TRBJ1-1 | TRBV29-1 | NA | CSVGMDTEAFF | TGCAGCGTTGGCATGGACACTGAAGCTTTCTTT
NA | TRBJ1-2 | TRBV5-1 | few | CASSLDGFGVNGYTF | TGCGCCAGCAGCTTGGACGGTTTCGGAGTAAATGGCTACACCTTC
TRBD1 | TRBJ1-2 | TRBV11-1 | NA | CASSPGQNYGYTF | TGTGCCAGCAGCCCGGGACAGAACTATGGCTACACCTTC
NA | TRBJ1-5 | TRBV18 | NA | CASSPDWGFQPQHF | TGTGCCAGCTCACCTGATTGGGGGTTTCAGCCCCAGCATTTT
TRBD2 | TRBJ2-1 | TRBV9 | NA | CASSFTPGGGADEQFF | TGTGCCAGCAGTTTCACCCCCGGCGGGGGGGCCGATGAGCAGTTCTTC
NA | TRBJ2-5 | TRBV5-6 | NA | CASSLGLIPTATQYF | TGTGCCAGCAGCTTGGGTTTAATACCCACGGCGACCCAGTACTTC
TRBD1 | TRBJ1-1 | TRBV4-3 | NA | CASSHHTGGENTEAFF | TGCGCCAGCAGCCACCACACAGGGGGCGAAAACACTGAAGCTTTCTTT
NA | TRBJ1-6 | TRBV9 | NA | CASSFAGDPNSPLHF | TGTGCCAGCAGCTTCGCAGGGGACCCTAATTCACCCCTCCACTTT
NA | TRBJ2-2 | TRBV15 | NA | CATSERRNTGELFF | TGTGCCACCAGCGAGCGCAGAAACACCGGGGAGCTGTTTTTT
NA | TRBJ2-2 | TRBV18 | NA | CASSPTGELFF | TGTGCCAGCTCACCCACCGGGGAGCTGTTTTTT
TRBD2 | TRBJ2-5 | TRBV19 | NA | CASMKRGGNSFGETQYF | TGTGCCAGTATGAAGCGGGGGGGAAACTCTTTCGGAGAGACCCAGTACTTC
NA | TRBJ1-1 | TRBV7-3 | once | CASSLAGTEAFF | TGTGCCAGCAGCTTAGCTGGTACTGAAGCTTTCTTT
NA | TRBJ2-3 | TRBV6-5 | NA | CASSYSESSDTQYF | TGTGCCAGCAGTTACTCGGAGTCATCAGATACGCAGTATTTT
TRBD1 | TRBJ2-4 | TRBV5-8 | NA | CATGQGIAKNIQYF | TGTGCCACCGGACAGGGGATAGCCAAAAACATTCAGTACTTC
NA | TRBJ1-2 | TRBV5-1 | NA | CASSLTPGADYGYTF | TGCGCCAGCAGCTTAACCCCAGGAGCCGACTATGGCTACACCTTC
NA | TRBJ1-2 | TRBV15 | NA | CATSPHGGSNYGYTF | TGTGCCACCAGCCCTCATGGGGGGAGTAACTATGGCTACACCTTC
NA | TRBJ1-1 | TRBV7-9 | NA | CASTGPRLHTEAFF | TGTGCCAGCACCGGACCGCGCCTCCACACTGAAGCTTTCTTT
TRBD1 | TRBJ2-2 | TRBV7-9 | NA | CASSLRPGQGVTGELFF | TGTGCCAGCAGCCTCCGACCGGGACAGGGAGTCACCGGGGAGCTGTTTTTT
NA | TRBJ1-1 | TRBV7-9 | NA | CASSPLRGAEAFF | TGTGCCAGCAGCCCGTTACGGGGGGCTGAAGCTTTCTTT
NA | TRBJ1-6 | TRBV5-6 | NA | CASSHGTSNSPLHF | TGTGCCAGCAGCCACGGGACCTCTAATTCACCCCTCCACTTT
NA | TRBJ1-4 | TRBV6-1 | NA | CASSVQGLREKLFF | TGTGCCAGCAGTGTTCAGGGGTTGCGGGAAAAACTGTTTTTT
NA | TRBJ2-1 | TRBV5-1 | NA | CASSFLGGSNEQFF | TGCGCCAGCAGCTTCCTAGGGGGTTCCAATGAGCAGTTCTTC
NA | TRBJ2-1 | TRBV5-6 | NA | CASSPGYGGPYNEQFF | TGTGCCAGCAGCCCAGGTTACGGCGGCCCGTACAATGAGCAGTTCTTC
NA | TRBJ1-3 | TRBV7-2 | NA | CASSLVGSGTGNTIYF | TGTGCCAGCAGCTTAGTCGGGTCAGGGACTGGAAACACCATATATTTT
NA | TRBJ2-7 | TRBV6-1 | NA | CASRSRDGAYEQYF | TGTGCCAGCAGGTCCCGGGACGGGGCTTACGAGCAGTACTTC
TRBD2 | TRBJ2-3 | TRBV7-3 | NA | CASRKGLAGVQDTQYF | TGTGCCAGCAGAAAAGGATTAGCGGGGGTTCAAGATACGCAGTATTTT
NA | TRBJ1-1 | TRBV2 | NA | CASSTRTLGAFF | TGTGCCAGCAGTACCCGGACCCTAGGAGCTTTCTTT
NA | TRBJ1-1 | TRBV5-1 | few | CASSLSPGNTEAFF | TGCGCCAGCAGCTTGAGTCCCGGGAACACTGAAGCTTTCTTT
TRBD2 | TRBJ2-7 | TRBV4-2 | NA | CASSQVTSGVSSYEQYF | TGTGCCAGCAGCCAAGTGACTAGCGGGGTGAGCTCCTACGAGCAGTACTTC
NA | TRBJ1-2 | TRBV7-9 | NA | CASSLVAGENGYTF | TGTGCCAGCAGCTTAGTGGCGGGGGAGAATGGCTACACCTTC
NA | TRBJ2-2 | TRBV18 | NA | CASSPPGRGRTGELFF | TGTGCCAGCTCACCACCGGGGCGGGGACGTACCGGGGAGCTGTTTTTT
NA | TRBJ1-5 | TRBV19 | NA | CASSNWGADSNQPQHF | TGTGCCAGTAGTAACTGGGGGGCAGATAGCAATCAGCCCCAGCATTTT